Shown below are 19 T cell receptor beta chains from a single sample sequenced in a study of response to subunit inactivated influenza vaccine. Using its own MiXCR run on the RT-PCR reads, TCRdb lists one record per CDR3 protein. The sample contains almost 600,000 distinct CDR3 sequences, 13% to 15% of which appear only once. Here the sequenced sample was PBMCs from blood, taken 11 to 12 days after vaccination. The receptors stem from a man between 45 and 60 years old who received an inactivated influenza vaccine.

This sequence joins TRBV4-2 and TRBJ2-7, with 11 bases aligning to TRBD2. This CDR3 has 16 residues. V shed 1 base, J shed 3 bases, and the junction held 5 bases outside the gene matches. CDR1 is LGHNA and CDR2 is YNFKEQ in the germline V gene. CDR3 protein: CASSQGGLAALYEQYF. The CDR3 coding sequence is TGTGCCAGCAGCCAAGGGGGACTAGCGGCCCTCTACGAGCAGTACTTC.

This clonotype was counted between two and nine times. The rearrangement links TRBV20-1 to TRBJ1-5, with D unclear. Germline V gives CDR1 DFQATT, CDR2 SNEGSKA (reference sequence). This CDR3 has 13 residues. Trimming took off 3 bases at V and 4 bases at J, with 10 bases between the two ends. CDR3 in DNA: TGCAGTGCTAGTTCGGATTTGAATCAGCCCCAGCATTTT. Amino acid sequence: CSASSDLNQPQHF.

This clonotype was recorded at least ten times. The chain employs TRBV5-1 and TRBJ2-5; 7 nucleotides align to TRBD1. The CDR3 contains 15 residues. V lost 6 bases, J lost 4 bases, and 12 bases stayed unmatched. The germline gives CDR1 SGHRS, CDR2 YFSETQ. CDR3 coding DNA: TGCGCCAGCACCCCAGAACCAGGGGGTCCAGAGACCCAGTACTTC. Its translation: CASTPEPGGPETQYF.

The V call is TRBV25-1, the J call TRBJ2-5, with unresolved D. This CDR3 comprises 15 residues. V lost 4 bases, J lost 0 bases, and 12 bases lay in between. From germline, CDR1 is MGHDK and CDR2 SYGVNS. CDR3 sequence (DNA): TGTGCCAGCAGTGTAAAAACCCCGTACCAAGAGACCCAGTACTTC. Protein product: CASSVKTPYQETQYF.

The rearrangement joins TRBV18 to TRBJ2-5; 9 positions agree with TRBD2. With V trimmed by 4 bases and J by 2 bases, 2 bases remained unmatched. The germline V gene has CDR1 KGHSH and CDR2 LQKENI. The CDR3 sequence is 14 residues long. Written as DNA, the CDR3 is TGTGCCAGCTCACGACTAGCGGTTCAAGAGACCCAGTACTTC. It specifies CASSRLAVQETQYF.

There are a few counts of this clonotype. The chain is built from TRBV7-2 and TRBJ2-3; D unclear. The CDR3 covers 16 residues. Trimming shortened V by 0 bases and J by 0 bases, and 10 bases separated the two germline ends. Germline V lookup: CDR1 SGHTA, CDR2 FQGNSA. The CDR3: CASSLAGTTSTDTQYF. CDR3 sequence (DNA): TGTGCCAGCAGCTTAGCGGGCACAACTAGCACAGATACGCAGTATTTT. The entire variable domain, with the rest obtained from reference TRBV7-2 and TRBJ2-3, is as follows: GAGVSQSPSNKVTEKGKDVELRCDPISGHTALYWYRQSLGQGLEFLIYFQGNSAPDKSGLPSDRFSAERTGGSVSTLTIQRTQQEDSAVYLCASSLAGTTSTDTQYFGPGTRLTVL.

This clonotype was detected a few times. The rearrangement joins TRBV6-2 or TRBV6-3 to TRBJ1-5, with a tentative D call TRBD1 (5 bases). Germline CDR1 MNHEY, CDR2 SVGEGT. The germline V and J ends were trimmed by 6 bases and 3 bases, with 12 bases remaining between them. The CDR3 runs 14 residues. The CDR3, as DNA: TGTGCCAGCAGCAAGACAGACTCCAATCAGCCCCAGCATTTT. Residues: CASSKTDSNQPQHF.

This clonotype was counted only a few times. This rearrangement joins TRBV5-1 to TRBJ2-2, with TRBD2 matching 8 bases. Germline trimming cut 0 bases from V and 4 bases from J; bases unmatched to any gene: 2. Looked up from germline, CDR1 is SGHRS and CDR2 is YFSETQ. The length of the CDR3 is 15 residues. In DNA, the CDR3 is TGCGCCAGCAGCTTGGGTAGCGGGGCCACCGGGGAGCTGTTTTTT. Its translation is CASSLGSGATGELFF.

In its sample, this clonotype was seen many times. The chain employs TRBV5-5 and TRBJ2-5; D call uncertain. V was shortened by 2 bases and J by 0 bases, with 5 bases between the two germline ends. This CDR3 spans 13 amino acids. Germline V gene data show CDR1 as SGHKS and CDR2 as YYEKEE (reference sequence). CDR3 amino acids: CASSFGYQETQYF. In nucleotides, the CDR3 is TGTGCCAGCAGCTTTGGGTACCAAGAGACCCAGTACTTC.

This clonotype was found a few times. V gene TRBV4-3 combines with J gene TRBJ2-1, with 10 bases matching TRBD2. V lost 4 bases to trimming and J lost 1 base; unmatched junction nucleotides: 10. The CDR3 loop spans 18 amino acids. CDR1 and CDR2 (germline): LGHNA, YSLEER. CDR3 coding DNA: TGCGCCAGCAGCCGATGGTCCGGGACTAGCGTTTCCTACAATGAGCAGTTCTTC. Translation: CASSRWSGTSVSYNEQFF.

A few counts support this clonotype. The chain carries TRBV14 and TRBJ2-5, with 7 bases lining up with TRBD1. With 5 bases clipped from V and 5 bases from J, the junction kept 8 bases outside the gene matches. This CDR3 has 14 residues. Germline CDR1 SGHDN, CDR2 FVKESK. CDR3 sequence reads: CASSSRQGWETQYF. The CDR3 DNA follows: TGTGCCAGCAGCTCTCGACAGGGATGGGAGACCCAGTACTTC.

This sequence joins TRBV6-2 or TRBV6-3 and TRBJ1-2; D is unresolved. The V end lost 8 bases, the J end lost 8 bases, and 18 bases lay between the germline ends. CDR3 length: 13 residues. Per germline, CDR1 MNHEY and CDR2 SVGEGT. The chain's CDR3 is CASAYGLGKGYTF. The CDR3 DNA follows: TGTGCCAGCGCTTACGGTCTCGGGAAGGGCTACACCTTC.

The chain is built from TRBV29-1 and TRBJ1-1; tentatively, D is TRBD1 (6 bases). V dropped 4 bases and J dropped 2 bases, with 11 bases sitting between them. The germline CDR1 and CDR2 sequences are SQVTM and ANQGSEA. This CDR3 comprises 13 residues. The CDR3 reads CSVVRGGNTEAFF. In DNA, the CDR3 is TGCAGCGTTGTTAGGGGGGGTAACACTGAAGCTTTCTTT.

This clonotype was detected only a few times. The chain joins TRBV4-2 to TRBJ2-2; D gene ambiguous. Between the trimmed V and J ends, which lost 0 bases and 0 bases, there was a span of 2 bases. The CDR3 is 14 amino acids. Germline CDR1 and CDR2: LGHNA and YNFKEQ. The CDR3 DNA reads as TGTGCCAGCAGCCAAGACACGAACACCGGGGAGCTGTTTTTT. This gives the protein CASSQDTNTGELFF.

The V and J genes are TRBV10-3 and TRBJ2-1, with unresolved D. CDR3 length: 15 residues. The V end was cut by 4 bases, the J end by 2 bases, with 12 bases between. Germline CDR1 is ENHRY and CDR2 is SYGVKD. DNA for the CDR3: TGTGCCATCAGTGGGAGCGAGTCCCCCTACAATGAGCAGTTCTTC. It yields the protein CAISGSESPYNEQFF.

The chain employs TRBV11-2 and TRBJ2-1; TRBD2 aligns across 10 bases. V shed 0 bases, J shed 0 bases, and the junction held 11 bases outside the gene matches. Looked up from germline, CDR1 is SGHAT and CDR2 is FQNNGV. This CDR3 comprises 20 residues. The CDR3 DNA reads as TGTGCCAGCAGCTTAGATTTAGGACTAGCGGTCCCTAGCTCCTACAATGAGCAGTTCTTC. Translating it yields CASSLDLGLAVPSSYNEQFF.

This clonotype showed up just a few times. V is TRBV9 and J is TRBJ2-2; D is ambiguous. From germline, CDR1 is SGDLS and CDR2 YYNGEE. This CDR3 has 15 residues. V was cut by 2 bases and J by 0 bases, with 8 bases left in between. The CDR3 DNA follows: TGTGCCAGCAGCGTCTTGCTGGCGAACACCGGGGAGCTGTTTTTT. Its translation is CASSVLLANTGELFF.

This chain connects TRBV7-2 to TRBJ2-1, with 7 bases aligning to TRBD2. This CDR3 is 15 amino acids long. V dropped 3 bases and J dropped 3; count of bases not matched to a gene: 5. Per germline, CDR1 SGHTA and CDR2 FQGNSA. The CDR3 DNA is TGTGCCAGCAGCTTCTTGGGGGGGTACTACAATGAGCAGTTCTTC. Protein product: CASSFLGGYYNEQFF.

The chain is built from TRBV7-9 and TRBJ2-1; unclear D gene. The CDR3 is made up of 13 amino acids. V was pared by 2 bases and J by 13 bases, with 15 bases between. Germline assignment: CDR1 SEHNR and CDR2 FQNEAQ (reference sequence). The CDR3 region is CASSLNPFWLQFF. CDR3 nucleotides: TGTGCCAGCAGCTTAAACCCCTTTTGGTTACAGTTCTTC. Combining the CDR3 with reference TRBV7-9 and TRBJ2-1 gives the whole variable domain DTGVSQNPRHKITKRGQNVTFRCDPISEHNRLYWYRQTLGQGPEFLTYFQNEAQLEKSRLLSDRFSAERPKGSFSTLEIQRTEQGDSAMYLCASSLNPFWLQFFGPGTRLTVL.